The clone carrying this T cell receptor beta chain was seen ten or more times. These data originate in a study of T-cell memory formation after mild COVID-19. TCRdb reprocessed the 5' RACE reads via MiXCR and lists one record per CDR3 protein. The data contain 200,000 or so distinct CDR3 sequences, 15% to 20% of them singletons. Trimming left V 5 bases short and J 2 bases short, with 15 bases between. Germline values: CDR1 SEHNR, CDR2 FQNEAQ (reference sequence). The CDR3 has 15 amino acids. The chain couples TRBV7-9 to TRBJ2-5; weak D call: TRBD1 (5 bases). The source of this sequence is an adult woman who had mild COVID-19 (a few samples of this study predate the infection). Cell type and time point are not known. Specimen: PBMCs or a T cell subset sorted from them (not recorded which). CDR3 sequence: CASSLSPAGQETQYF. The CDR3, as DNA: TGTGCCAGCAGCCTAAGCCCAGCAGGGCAAGAGACCCAGTACTTC.